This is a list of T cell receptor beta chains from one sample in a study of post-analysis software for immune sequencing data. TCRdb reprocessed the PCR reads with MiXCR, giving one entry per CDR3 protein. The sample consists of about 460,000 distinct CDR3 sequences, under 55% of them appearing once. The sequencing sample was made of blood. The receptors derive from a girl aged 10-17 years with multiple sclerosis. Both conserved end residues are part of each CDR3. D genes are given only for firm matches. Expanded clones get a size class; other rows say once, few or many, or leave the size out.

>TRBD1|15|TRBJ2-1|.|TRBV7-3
CASSLTGQELKWQFF
TGTGCCAGCAGCTTAACGGGACAGGAGCTAAAGTGGCAGTTCTTC
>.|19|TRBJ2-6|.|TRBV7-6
CASSLGPPSPLSGANVLTF
TGTGCCAGCAGCTTAGGTCCTCCTTCCCCCCTCTCTGGGGCCAACGTCCTGACTTTC
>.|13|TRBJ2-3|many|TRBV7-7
CASSLDVRDTQYF
TGTGCTAGCAGCTTAGATGTGCGAGATACGCAGTATTTT
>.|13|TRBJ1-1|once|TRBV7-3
CASSLTFTDEAFF
TGTGCCAGCAGCTTAACGTTCACAGACGAAGCTTTCTTT
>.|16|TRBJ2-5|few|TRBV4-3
CASSQAVTGGGETQYF
TGCGCCAGCAGCCAAGCGGTCACGGGAGGGGGCGAGACCCAGTACTTC
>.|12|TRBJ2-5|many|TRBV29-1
CSVGDFQETQYF
TGCAGCGTTGGGGACTTCCAAGAGACCCAGTACTTC
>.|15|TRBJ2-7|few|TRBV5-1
CASSLVAQSSYEQYF
TGCGCCAGCAGCTTGGTGGCGCAGAGCTCCTACGAGCAGTACTTC
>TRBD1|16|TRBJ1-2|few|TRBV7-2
CASSIGQVLVGYGYTF
TGTGCCAGCAGCATCGGACAGGTGTTGGTAGGGTATGGCTACACCTTC
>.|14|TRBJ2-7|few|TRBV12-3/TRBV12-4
CASSPPDRSYEQYF
TGTGCCAGCAGTCCGCCCGACCGCTCCTACGAGCAGTACTTC
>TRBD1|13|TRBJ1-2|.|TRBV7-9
CASSLGTEYGYTF
TGTGCCAGCAGCTTGGGGACAGAGTATGGCTACACCTTC